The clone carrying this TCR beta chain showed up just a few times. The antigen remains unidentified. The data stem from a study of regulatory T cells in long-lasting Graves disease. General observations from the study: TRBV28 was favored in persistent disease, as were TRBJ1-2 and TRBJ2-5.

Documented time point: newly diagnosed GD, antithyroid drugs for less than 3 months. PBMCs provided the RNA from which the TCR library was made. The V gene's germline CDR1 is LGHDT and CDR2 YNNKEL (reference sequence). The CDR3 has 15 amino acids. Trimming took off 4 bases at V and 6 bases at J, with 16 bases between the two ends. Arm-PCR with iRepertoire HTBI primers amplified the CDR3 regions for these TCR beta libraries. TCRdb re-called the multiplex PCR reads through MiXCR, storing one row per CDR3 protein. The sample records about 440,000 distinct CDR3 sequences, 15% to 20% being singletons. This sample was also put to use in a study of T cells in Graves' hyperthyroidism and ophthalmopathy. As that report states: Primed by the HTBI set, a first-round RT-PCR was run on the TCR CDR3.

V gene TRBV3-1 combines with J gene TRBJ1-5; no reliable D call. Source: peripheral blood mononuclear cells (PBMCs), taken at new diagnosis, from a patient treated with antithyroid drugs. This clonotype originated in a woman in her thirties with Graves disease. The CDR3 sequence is CASSPASGLGQPQHF. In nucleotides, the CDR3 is TGTGCCAGCAGCCCCGCCTCAGGATTAGGTCAGCCCCAGCATTTT.